Presented here are 5 T cell receptor beta chains from one specimen sequenced in a study of siplizumab effects on memory and regulatory T cells (dated by TCRdb to between 2017 and 2020). To prepare the library, the immunoSEQ multiplex PCR assay was applied. Not all clones reach the TCRdb copy of this immuneACCESS table, which keeps in-frame sequences only. Checked studies attribute under half of the gap to unresolved V genes and leave the rest unexplained. The sample table shows some 100,000 clones, and over 85% are seen once. The ten largest clones capture 5.5% to 7.5% of the sample. The sequenced sample was CD8+ T cells sorted from blood. These receptors came from a human donor in good health.

V is TRBV2 and J is TRBJ2-2; D is perhaps TRBD1 (5 bases). Germline lookup yields CDR1 SNHLY and CDR2 FYNNEI. The V gene lost 5 bases and the J gene lost 1 base, with 5 bases spanning the gap. The CDR3 loop spans 13 amino acids. CDR3 amino acids: CASSRGNTGELFF. The CDR3 nucleotides read TGTGCCAGCAGTAGGGGGAACACCGGGGAGCTGTTTTTT.

There are a few counts of this clone. A read error may produce the germline difference seen at one junction end. This chain joins TRBV2 and TRBJ1-1, with TRBD1 as a possible D gene (5 bases). From germline, CDR1 is SNHLY and CDR2 FYNNEI. This CDR3 spans 15 amino acids. The CDR3 DNA sequence: TGTGCCAGCACTGAAGGCTGGGGCCCCCGTTCTGAAGCTTTCTTT. It translates to CASTEGWGPRSEAFF. Combining the CDR3 with reference TRBV2 and TRBJ1-1 gives the whole variable domain EPEVTQTPSHQVTQMGQEVILRCVPISNHLYFYWYRQILGQKVEFLVSFYNNEISEKSEIFDDQFSVERPDGSNFTLKIRSTKLEDSAMYFCASTEGWGPRSEAFFGQGTRLTVV.

The chain combines TRBV4-1 with TRBJ2-1; 13 bases are shared with TRBD2. The V gene's germline CDR1 is MGHRA and CDR2 YSYEKL. The CDR3 contains 14 residues. V gave up 8 bases and J gave up 2 bases; unmatched junction bases: 0. This CDR3 reads CASGLAGAYNEQFF. The CDR3 DNA sequence: TGCGCCAGCGGACTAGCGGGAGCCTACAATGAGCAGTTCTTC.

This chain links TRBV6-5 with TRBJ2-7; tentatively, D is TRBD1 (5 bases). CDR1 and CDR2 (germline): MNHEY, SVGAGI. The CDR3 extends over 15 amino acids. V was trimmed by 1 base and J by 0 bases, leaving 10 bases between them. CDR3 DNA sequence: TGTGCCAGCAGTTACTTAGGGGCGAACTCCTACGAGCAGTACTTC. This translates into CASSYLGANSYEQYF.

This chain joins TRBV11-2 and TRBJ1-1; D remains ambiguous. CDR3 size: 14 residues. Looked up from germline, CDR1 is SGHAT and CDR2 is FQNNGV. V was pared by 1 base and J by 6 bases, with 12 bases between. The CDR3 loop reads CASSLGGGSAEAFF. The CDR3 coding sequence is TGTGCCAGCAGCTTAGGGGGAGGGAGCGCTGAAGCTTTCTTT.